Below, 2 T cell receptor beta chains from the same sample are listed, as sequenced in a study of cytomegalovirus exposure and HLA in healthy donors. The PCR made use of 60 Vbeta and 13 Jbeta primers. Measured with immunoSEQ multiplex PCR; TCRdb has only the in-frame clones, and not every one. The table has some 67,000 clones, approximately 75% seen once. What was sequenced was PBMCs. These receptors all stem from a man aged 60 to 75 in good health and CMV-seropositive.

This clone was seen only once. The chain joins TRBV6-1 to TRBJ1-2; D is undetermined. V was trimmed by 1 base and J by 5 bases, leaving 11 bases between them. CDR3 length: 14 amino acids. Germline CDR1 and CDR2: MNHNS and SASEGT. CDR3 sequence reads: CASSEGGVTYGYTF. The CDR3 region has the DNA TGTGCCAGCAGTGAAGGGGGAGTTACATATGGCTACACCTTC.

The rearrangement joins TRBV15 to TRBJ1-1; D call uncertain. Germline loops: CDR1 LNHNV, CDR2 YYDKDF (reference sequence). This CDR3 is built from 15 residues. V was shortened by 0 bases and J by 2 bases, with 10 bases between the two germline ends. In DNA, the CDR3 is TGTGCCACCAGCAGAGATCGATTAGATAACACTGAAGCTTTCTTT. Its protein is CATSRDRLDNTEAFF.